The sequence of this TCR beta chain was determined in a study of cytomegalovirus exposure and HLA in healthy donors (dated 2017 in TCRdb). A note on the overall study: According to a later analysis, the 100 to 150 validation repertoires were produced on the same platform as the 666 repertoires of the first cohort. Along with the approximately 700-subject first cohort, a separate validation cohort of 120 different subjects was used. The aim of the study was to test whether cataloging public T cell receptors could identify signatures of past pathogen exposure. The study combined high-throughput TCR immunosequencing, statistical association of individual TCRs with disease status, and machine learning to predict cytomegalovirus infection status.

The CDR3 measures 14 amino acids from cysteine to phenylalanine. Only the CDR3 DNA stays, 42 bases, in frame from base 1. CDR1 and CDR2, looked up from the germline V gene, are SGHVS and FNYEAQ. The junction shows trimming of 5 bases on V and 5 bases on J, plus 14 bases between the germline ends. Donors formed part of the validation cohort, which comprised fewer than 150 subjects and was distinct from the first cohort of 550 to 850 subjects. Points on this clone: Its antigen has not been determined. Base qualities are not recorded, but no much larger clone differs from it by a single base.

General study outcomes and caveats: The validation cohort had no HLA typing available for a later analysis, so co-occurrence within that cohort was assessed over all 120 or so repertoires. In vitro tests confirmed that a few of the cytomegalovirus-associated TCR beta chains recognize cytomegalovirus antigens. While some public TCRs were present in many individuals, most TCR sequences turned up only very rarely across donors. In the study, approximately 150 TCR beta chains were listed as associated with cytomegalovirus. It was suggested by the authors that the approach could potentially be generalized to other disease states and immunological phenotypes. Of the cluster scores, roughly 95% were above 0 in a later analysis, which found that TCRs clustered in the first cohort also tended to co-occur in the approximately 110 validation repertoires. In both the original and validation cohorts, the classifier was reported to diagnose cytomegalovirus status with high specificity and sensitivity.

The library was obtained by the immunoSEQ multiplex PCR assay. The authors' pipeline ran thus. To diagnose cytomegalovirus status from the catalog of TCR beta chain sequences, a statistical classification framework was built. Drawn from immuneACCESS, this table holds only the in-frame rearrangements with V and J called that TCRdb kept. Clones are partly lost; checked studies trace under half to an unresolved V gene and leave the rest unexplained. V and J calls and clone size are as listed in that table; D and trimming were resolved from the DNA. Present in this sample are around 140,000 clones, roughly nine tenths of which were seen just once. More than 0.95% of the sample is taken by the ten largest.

This chain is built from TRBV7-6 and TRBJ2-3; the D segment could be TRBD2, given 6 matching bases. Sequencing used PBMCs. This TCR derives from a woman between 18 and 30 years old in good health and CMV-seronegative. The CDR3 corresponds to CASSVGTGQDTQYF. The nucleotide sequence is given as TGTGCCAGCAGCGTTGGGACTGGCCAAGATACGCAGTATTTT. Extended through the reference TRBV7-6 and TRBJ2-3 proteins, this CDR3 yields the full variable domain: GAGVSQSPRYKVTKRGQDVALRCDPISGHVSLYWYRQALGQGPEFLTYFNYEAQQDKSGLPNDRFSAERPEGSISTLTIQRTEQRDSAMYRCASSVGTGQDTQYFGPGTRLTVL.